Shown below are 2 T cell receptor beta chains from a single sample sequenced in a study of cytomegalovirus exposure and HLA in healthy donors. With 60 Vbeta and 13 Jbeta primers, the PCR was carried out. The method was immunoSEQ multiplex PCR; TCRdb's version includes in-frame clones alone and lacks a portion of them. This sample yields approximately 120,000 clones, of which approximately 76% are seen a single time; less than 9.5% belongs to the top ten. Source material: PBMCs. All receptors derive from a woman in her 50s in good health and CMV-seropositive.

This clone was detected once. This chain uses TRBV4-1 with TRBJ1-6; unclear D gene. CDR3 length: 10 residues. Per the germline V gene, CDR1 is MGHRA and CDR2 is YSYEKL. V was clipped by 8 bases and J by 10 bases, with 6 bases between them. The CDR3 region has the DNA TGCGCCAGCGGACTCTCACCCCTCCACTTT. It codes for CASGLSPLHF.

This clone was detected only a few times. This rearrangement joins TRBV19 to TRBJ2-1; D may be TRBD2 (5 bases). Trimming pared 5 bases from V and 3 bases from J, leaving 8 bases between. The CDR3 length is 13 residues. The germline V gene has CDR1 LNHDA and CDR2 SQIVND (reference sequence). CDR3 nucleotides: TGTGCCAGTAGTCCCGACTACTACAATGAGCAGTTCTTC. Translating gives CASSPDYYNEQFF.